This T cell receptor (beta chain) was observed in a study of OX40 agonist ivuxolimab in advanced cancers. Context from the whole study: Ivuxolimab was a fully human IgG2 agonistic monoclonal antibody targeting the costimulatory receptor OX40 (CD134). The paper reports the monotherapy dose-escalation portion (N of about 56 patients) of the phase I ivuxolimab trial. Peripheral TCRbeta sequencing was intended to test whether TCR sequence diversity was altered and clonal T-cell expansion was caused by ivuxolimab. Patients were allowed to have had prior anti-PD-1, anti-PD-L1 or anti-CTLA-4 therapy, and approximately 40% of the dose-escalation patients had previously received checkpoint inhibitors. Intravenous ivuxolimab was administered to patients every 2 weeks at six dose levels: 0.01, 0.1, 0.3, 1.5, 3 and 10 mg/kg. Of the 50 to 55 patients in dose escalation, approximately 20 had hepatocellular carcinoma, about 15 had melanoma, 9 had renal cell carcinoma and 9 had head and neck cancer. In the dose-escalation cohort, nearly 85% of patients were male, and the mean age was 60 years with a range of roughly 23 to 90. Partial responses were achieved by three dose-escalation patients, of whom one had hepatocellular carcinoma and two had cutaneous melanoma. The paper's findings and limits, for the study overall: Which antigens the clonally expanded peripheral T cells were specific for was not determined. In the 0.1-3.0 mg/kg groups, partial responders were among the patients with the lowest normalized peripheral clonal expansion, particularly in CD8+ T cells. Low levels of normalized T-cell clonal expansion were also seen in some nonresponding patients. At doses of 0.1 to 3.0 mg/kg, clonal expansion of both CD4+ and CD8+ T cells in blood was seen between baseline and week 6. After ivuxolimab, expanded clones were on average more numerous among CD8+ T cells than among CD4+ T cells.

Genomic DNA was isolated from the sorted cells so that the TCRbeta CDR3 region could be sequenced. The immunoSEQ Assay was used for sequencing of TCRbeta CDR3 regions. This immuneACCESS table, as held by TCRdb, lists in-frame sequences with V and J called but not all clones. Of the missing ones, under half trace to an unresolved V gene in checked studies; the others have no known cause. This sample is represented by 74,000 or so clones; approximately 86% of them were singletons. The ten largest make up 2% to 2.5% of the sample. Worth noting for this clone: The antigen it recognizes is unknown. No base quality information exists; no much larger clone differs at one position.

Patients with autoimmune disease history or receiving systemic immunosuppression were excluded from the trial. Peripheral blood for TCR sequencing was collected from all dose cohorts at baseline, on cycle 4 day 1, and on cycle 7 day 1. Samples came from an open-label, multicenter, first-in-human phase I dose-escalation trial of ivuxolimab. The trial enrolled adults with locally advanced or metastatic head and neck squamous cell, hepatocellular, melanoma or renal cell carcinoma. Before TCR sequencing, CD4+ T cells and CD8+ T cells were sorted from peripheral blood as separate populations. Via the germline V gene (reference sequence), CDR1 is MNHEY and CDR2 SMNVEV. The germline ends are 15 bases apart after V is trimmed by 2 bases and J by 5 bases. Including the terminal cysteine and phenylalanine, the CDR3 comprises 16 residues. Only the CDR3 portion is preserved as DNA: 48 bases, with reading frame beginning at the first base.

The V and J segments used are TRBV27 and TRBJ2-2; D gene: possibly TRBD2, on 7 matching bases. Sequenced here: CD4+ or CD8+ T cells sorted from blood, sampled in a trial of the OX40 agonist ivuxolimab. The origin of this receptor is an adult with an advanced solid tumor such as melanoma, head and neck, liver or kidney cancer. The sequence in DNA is TGTGCCAGCAGTTTAGGGGGGGGGCGCCGGACCGGGGAGCTGTTTTTT. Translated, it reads CASSLGGGRRTGELFF.